This entry concerns a single T cell receptor beta chain. The germline V gene has CDR1 SGHRS and CDR2 YFSETQ. V was clipped by 4 bases and J by 4 bases, with 14 bases between them. The CDR3 is 14 residues long. These data belong to a study of OX40 agonist ivuxolimab in advanced cancers. On the study more broadly: Patients were treated with intravenous ivuxolimab, dosed at 0.01 to 10 mg/kg and infused every 2 weeks.

Generated by immunoSEQ multiplex PCR, the TCRdb table keeps only in-frame clones and is missing some. The sample has about 25,000 clones; approximately 83% are singletons. This sample comprised CD4+ or CD8+ T cells sorted from blood, obtained in a trial of the OX40 agonist ivuxolimab. The J gene is TRBJ1-1, the V gene TRBV5-1, with D maybe TRBD1 (5 bases). This receptor was taken from an adult with an advanced solid tumor such as melanoma, head and neck, liver or kidney cancer. CDR3 region: CASSHGGSFTEAFF. CDR3 DNA sequence: TGCGCCAGCAGCCACGGGGGGTCTTTCACTGAAGCTTTCTTT.